The source of this T cell receptor (beta chain) is a study of cytomegalovirus exposure and HLA in healthy donors. General study results and limits: Presence/absence analyses took donor sequencing depth as roughly uniform. Later findings reportedly placed an Asian-associated ancestry cluster below the roughly 660-donor mean for N-insertions. Some TCR beta chains (164 of them) were listed as cytomegalovirus-associated.

A note on this clone: Its antigen is undetermined.

13 Jbeta primers and 60 Vbeta primers were used for the PCR. The protocol was immunoSEQ multiplex PCR, while the TCRdb copy is restricted to in-frame clones and leaves out a portion. The table shows 220,000 or so clones, with more than 60% occurring only once. Germline values: CDR1 KGHSH, CDR2 LQKENI. V was clipped by 0 bases and J by 7 bases, with 18 bases between them. The CDR3 has 17 residues. Sequenced sample: PBMCs. This TCR came from a woman in her twenties or thirties in good health and CMV-seronegative. The chain couples TRBV18 to TRBJ2-2, with TRBD2 as a possible D gene (5 bases). This chain's CDR3 is CASSPPSGTPRGGELFF. The CDR3 DNA reads as TGTGCCAGCTCACCACCTTCGGGAACCCCACGGGGCGGGGAGCTGTTTTTT.